This T cell receptor beta chain was found in a study of blood T cell repertoires in COVID-19. Using immunoSEQ multiplex PCR, the repertoire was profiled, and TCRdb retains in-frame clones only, with some absent. The sample lists roughly 100,000 clones; over 85% were seen once. V was shortened by 5 bases and J by 1 base, with 13 bases between the two germline ends. Germline values: CDR1 SGHRS, CDR2 YFSETQ. The CDR3 has 15 amino acids. Sample: peripheral blood. The chain has TRBV5-1 and TRBJ2-1; a weak D match, TRBD2 (6 bases). The TCR was taken from a human donor with COVID-19, enrolled during active disease. The donor label of this sample is uncertain. The DNA for the CDR3 is TGCGCCAGCAGACTTGGAGGGATGTCCTACAATGAGCAGTTCTTC. Translated, it gives CASRLGGMSYNEQFF.